In its sample, the clone carrying this T cell receptor (beta chain) was seen a few times. The data were taken from a study of patients and donors after allogeneic stem cell transplantation. TCRdb redid the calling of the RT-PCR reads with MiXCR, one entry per CDR3 protein. The sample includes 200,000 to 250,000 distinct CDR3 sequences, around an eighth of them seen just once. Germline lookup yields CDR1 SGHRS and CDR2 YFSETQ. CDR3 length: 13 amino acids. The V gene lost 3 bases and the J gene lost 3 bases, with 10 bases spanning the gap. Source material: blood, either unsorted or a sorted T cell fraction (not recorded which). The chain recombines TRBV5-1 with TRBJ2-7; possibly TRBD1 or TRBD2 for D (5 bases each). This receptor was taken from a human donor who was either an allogeneic HSCT recipient or a stem cell or donor lymphocyte infusion donor (not recorded which). It is not recorded whose cells these are; they may come from a transplant donor. The CDR3: CASSYGTNYEQYF. The DNA for the CDR3 is TGCGCCAGCAGCTACGGGACGAACTACGAGCAGTACTTC. The full variable domain, completed using reference TRBV5-1 and TRBJ2-7, is KAGVTQTPRYLIKTRGQQVTLSCSPISGHRSVSWYQQTPGQGLQFLFEYFSETQRNKGNFPGRFSGRQFSNSRSEMNVSTLELGDSALYLCASSYGTNYEQYFGPGTRLTVT.